The 2 T cell receptor beta chains below all came from one sample that was sequenced in a study of CD8+CD57+ T cells in acquired aplastic anemia. CDR3 and TCR beta VDJ profiling relied on a genomic DNA template. TCRdb re-derived calls from the reads in MiXCR, one entry per CDR3 protein. This sample has around 290,000 distinct CDR3 sequences, with 56% found just once. The sequenced patients had an expansion of CD8+CD57+ cells seen by flow cytometry. Material: sorted CD4+, CD8+, or CD8+CD57+ T cells (not recorded which) from PBMCs. Receptor source: a human donor with aplastic anemia.

This clonotype has at least ten counts. The chain recombines TRBV10-1 with TRBJ2-2; unclear D gene. The length of the CDR3 is 13 residues. Germline CDR1 is WNHNN and CDR2 is SYGVQD (reference sequence). Trimming removed 5 bases from V and 1 base from J, with 5 bases in between. The CDR3 DNA follows: TGCGCCAGCAGTTCCCAGAACACCGGGGAGCTGTTTTTT. Its translation: CASSSQNTGELFF.

The chain recombines TRBV7-2 with TRBJ1-1; the match to TRBD1 covers 8 bases. Germline V gene sequence: CDR1 SGHTA, CDR2 FQGNSA. This CDR3 contains 17 residues. Germline trimming cut 1 base from V and 4 bases from J; bases unmatched to any gene: 11. The CDR3 is CASSLGSYRGTSTEAFF. In nucleotides, the CDR3 is TGTGCCAGCAGCTTAGGTTCGTACAGGGGGACGTCCACTGAAGCTTTCTTT. Together with reference TRBV7-2 and TRBJ1-1, the CDR3 gives the full variable domain: GAGVSQSPSNKVTEKGKDVELRCDPISGHTALYWYRQSLGQGLEFLIYFQGNSAPDKSGLPSDRFSAERTGGSVSTLTIQRTQQEDSAVYLCASSLGSYRGTSTEAFFGQGTRLTVV.